The 21 T cell receptor beta chains presented below share a single source sample, sequenced in a study of T cells expressing NK-cell markers. TCRdb reprocessed the 5' RACE reads, keeping one entry per CDR3 protein, no DNA. The sample table includes over 150,000 distinct CDR3 sequences. Sequencing was done on a sample of blood T cells: a sorted CD56 or NKG2C T cell subset, CD4+ or CD8+ T cells, or bulk PBMC T cells (not recorded which). These receptors came from a woman aged 50 to 60 in good health.

The chain has TRBV20-1 and TRBJ1-2. Per germline, CDR1 DFQATT and CDR2 SNEGSKA (reference sequence). The CDR3 extends over 15 amino acids. The CDR3 here is CSARDFAETNYGYTF.

V usage is TRBV3-1 and J usage is TRBJ2-4; there is no DNA to check the TCRdb D call of TRBD2. Germline V gene lookup returns CDR1 LGHDT and CDR2 YNNKEL (reference sequence). The CDR3 is 20 amino acids. CDR3 amino acids: CASSQEWRAGGRGTKNIQYF.

The rearrangement links TRBV7-9 to TRBJ2-3; no DNA is available, so the TRBD2 call from TCRdb remains unchecked. Looked up from germline, CDR1 is SEHNR and CDR2 is FQNEAQ (reference sequence). This CDR3 spans 16 amino acids. The CDR3 is CASSLPGTRSTDTQYF.

The chain has TRBV2 and TRBJ2-7; absent DNA, TCRdb's TRBD2 call cannot be checked. Germline CDR1 SNHLY, CDR2 FYNNEI. CDR3 length equals 16 residues. CDR3 sequence reads: CASRFGPSGGPVEQYF. The variable domain in full, completed from reference TRBV2 and TRBJ2-7, reads EPEVTQTPSHQVTQMGQEVILRCVPISNHLYFYWYRQILGQKVEFLVSFYNNEISEKSEIFDDQFSVERPDGSNFTLKIRSTKLEDSAMYFCASRFGPSGGPVEQYFGPGTRLTVT.

The CDR3 protein is CASIHGLAGHEQFF. The V and J genes are TRBV12-3 or TRBV12-4 and TRBJ2-1; TCRdb selects TRBD2, and the lack of DNA leaves this call unchecked. This CDR3 spans 14 amino acids.

The gene calls are TRBV4-1 and TRBJ2-1; TCRdb outputs TRBD2, but without DNA this stays unchecked. Germline values: CDR1 MGHRA, CDR2 YSYEKL. There are 16 residues in the CDR3. The CDR3 spells CASSQDSGASYNEQFF.

The chain employs TRBV7-2 and TRBJ2-7; lacking DNA, the TRBD1 call made by TCRdb goes unchecked. Germline CDR1 reads SGHTA; CDR2 reads FQGNSA. The CDR3 runs to 13 residues. This CDR3 reads CASSPGRGDREYF.

The rearrangement uses TRBV5-1 and TRBJ2-3; TCRdb picks TRBD2, but there is no DNA to check that call. Germline lookup yields CDR1 SGHRS and CDR2 YFSETQ. The CDR3 is made up of 15 amino acids. CDR3 region: CASSPRQGGTDTQYF.

The chain employs TRBV12-3 or TRBV12-4 and TRBJ1-1. The CDR3 is made up of 12 amino acids. The CDR3 protein is CASSLNPSEAFF.

The V gene is TRBV3-1, the J gene TRBJ1-2. Germline V lookup: CDR1 LGHDT, CDR2 YNNKEL (reference sequence). The CDR3 sequence is 15 residues long. CDR3 amino acids: CASSQGTGLGDGYTF.

J is TRBJ1-1 and V is TRBV9. The CDR3 runs 15 residues. The germline gives CDR1 SGDLS, CDR2 YYNGEE. The CDR3 region is CASSGEDRSNTEAFF.

V and J are TRBV5-6 and TRBJ1-2; TCRdb proposes TRBD1, but this gene call is untestable without DNA. Germline lookup yields CDR1 SGHDT and CDR2 YYEEEE. This CDR3 spans 14 amino acids. CDR3 in amino acids: CASSPRDGNYGYTF.

The rearrangement links TRBV19 to TRBJ2-1; TCRdb's D call of TRBD1 is untestable without DNA. The germline CDR1 and CDR2 sequences are LNHDA and SQIVND (reference sequence). The length of the CDR3 is 13 residues. CDR3 protein: CASSMGEWAEQFF.

This clonotype ranks as medium-sized (0.01 to 0.1%) in terms of frequency. The rearrangement joins TRBV13 to TRBJ2-5; TCRdb outputs TRBD1, but without DNA this stays unchecked. The CDR3 is 14 residues long. Germline-derived CDR1 and CDR2 are PRHDT and FYEKMQ (reference sequence). CDR3 amino acids: CASSGQGSGETQYF.

The J gene is TRBJ2-7, the V gene TRBV7-9; TCRdb gives TRBD1 as the D gene, but with no DNA this cannot be confirmed. Germline values: CDR1 SEHNR, CDR2 FQNEAQ (reference sequence). This CDR3 is 14 amino acids long. CDR3 region: CASSQPDRVYEQYF.

The chain employs TRBV30 and TRBJ2-1. CDR3 length: 14 residues. Per the germline V gene, CDR1 is GTSNPN and CDR2 is SVGIG (reference sequence). CDR3 region: CAWSPRIGGDEQFF.

The chain couples TRBV25-1 to TRBJ1-4. The CDR3 length is 19 residues. The germline V gene encodes CDR1 MGHDK and CDR2 SYGVNS. The CDR3 reads CASSEGEGIPCGTNEKLFF.

The genes are TRBV20-1 and TRBJ2-2; TCRdb names TRBD2, which stays unverified in the absence of DNA. The germline V gene encodes CDR1 DFQATT and CDR2 SNEGSKA (reference sequence). CDR3 length: 15 residues. This CDR3 is CSARKTSGSPGELFF.

The CDR3 sequence is CASSNAQSTDTQYF. The chain is built from TRBV13 and TRBJ2-3. Germline V lookup: CDR1 PRHDT, CDR2 FYEKMQ (reference sequence). The CDR3 extends over 14 amino acids.

The J gene is TRBJ2-1, the V gene TRBV12-3 or TRBV12-4. The CDR3 runs to 15 residues. CDR3 loop: CASNEDSSSYNEQFF.

The rearrangement uses TRBV21-1 and TRBJ1-1. TRBV21-1 is a documented pseudogene. There are 15 residues in the CDR3. The CDR3 protein is CASSKVRSSGTEAFF.